This TCR beta chain was observed in a study of OX40 agonist ivuxolimab in advanced cancers. Overall study context: Aged roughly 23 to 80 with a mean of about 60 years, they were more than 80% male.

In the case of this clone: Its antigen remains unidentified.

The repertoire was sequenced with immunoSEQ multiplex PCR; TCRdb's copy has only in-frame clones and lacks some. The table lists about 73,000 clones, approximately 90% of them singletons. Findings and limits, study-wide: Compared with CD4+, CD8+ T cells on average had more expanded clones. The work left the antigen specificity of expanded peripheral T cells undetermined.

Germline V CDR1 and CDR2: LNHDA, SQIVND (reference sequence). The CDR3 is 13 residues long. Between the trimmed V and J ends, which lost 7 bases and 6 bases, there was a span of 15 bases. Sequencing was performed on CD4+ or CD8+ T cells sorted from blood, taken in a trial of the OX40 agonist ivuxolimab. The TCR originated in an adult with an advanced solid tumor such as melanoma, head and neck, liver or kidney cancer. The gene calls are TRBV19 and TRBJ1-2; no reliable D call. CDR3 sequence reads: CASTFFVGDGYTF. The CDR3 DNA follows: TGTGCCAGTACTTTTTTCGTCGGGGATGGCTACACCTTC.